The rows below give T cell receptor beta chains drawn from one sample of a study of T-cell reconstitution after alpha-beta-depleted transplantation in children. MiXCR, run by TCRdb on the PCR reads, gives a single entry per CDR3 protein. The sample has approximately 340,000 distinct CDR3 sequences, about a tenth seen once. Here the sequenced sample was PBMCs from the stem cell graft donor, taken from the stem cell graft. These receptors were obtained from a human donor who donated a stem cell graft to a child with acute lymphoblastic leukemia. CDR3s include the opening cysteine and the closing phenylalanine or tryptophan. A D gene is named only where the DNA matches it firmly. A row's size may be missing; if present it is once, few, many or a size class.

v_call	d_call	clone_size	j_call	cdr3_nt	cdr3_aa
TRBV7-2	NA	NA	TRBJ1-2	TGTGCCAGCAGCTTAGGGGTAGAGGGTTATGGCTACACCTTC	CASSLGVEGYGYTF
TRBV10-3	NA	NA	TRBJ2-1	TGTGCCATCAGTGAAGGACAATACAATGAGCAGTTCTTC	CAISEGQYNEQFF
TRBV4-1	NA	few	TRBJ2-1	TGCGCCAGCAGCCCGCCCCAATACAGATCCTCCTACAATGAGCAGTTCTTC	CASSPPQYRSSYNEQFF
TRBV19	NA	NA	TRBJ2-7	TGTGCCAGTGCTGCCGGGGATTCAAGCTACGAGCAGTACTTC	CASAAGDSSYEQYF
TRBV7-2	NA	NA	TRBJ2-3	TGTGCCAGCAGCTTAGGTGGCGGGAAGGATACGCAGTATTTT	CASSLGGGKDTQYF
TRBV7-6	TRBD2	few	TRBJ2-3	TGTGCCAGCAGCCGAAGCGGGGCTAGCACAGATACGCAGTATTTT	CASSRSGASTDTQYF
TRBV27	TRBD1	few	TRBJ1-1	TGTGCCAGCAGTTCACCGGGACAGGGATCTGAAGCTTTCTTT	CASSSPGQGSEAFF
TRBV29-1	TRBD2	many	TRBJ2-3	TGCAGCGTCGGCGGCCTTAGCGGGAGTGGAACAGATACGCAGTATTTT	CSVGGLSGSGTDTQYF
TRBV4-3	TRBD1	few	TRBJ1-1	TGCGCCAGCAGCACTCAACAGGGGGCGGGCACTGAAGCTTTCTTT	CASSTQQGAGTEAFF
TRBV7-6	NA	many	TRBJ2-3	TGTGCCAGCAGCTTAGCACCAGGGGGCACAGATACGCAGTATTTT	CASSLAPGGTDTQYF
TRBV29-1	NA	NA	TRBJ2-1	TGCAGCGTTGAAATGTCAGGGACACTCTCCTACAATGAGCAGTTCTTC	CSVEMSGTLSYNEQFF
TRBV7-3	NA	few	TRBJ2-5	TGTGCCAGCAGACGCGGTCTTGAAGCGTTAGAGACCCAGTACTTC	CASRRGLEALETQYF
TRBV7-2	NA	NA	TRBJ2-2	TGTGCCAGCACTCTGAGGGGATTCGGGGAGCTGTTTTTT	CASTLRGFGELFF
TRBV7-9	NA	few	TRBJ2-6	TGTGCCAGCAGCCAAGCAGGGGCTGGGGCCAACGTCCTGACTTTC	CASSQAGAGANVLTF
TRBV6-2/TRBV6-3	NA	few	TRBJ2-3	TGTGCCAGCAGTTACTCTCGGGGTCGGAGCACAGATACGCAGTATTTT	CASSYSRGRSTDTQYF
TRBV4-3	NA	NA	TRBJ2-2	TGCGCCAGCAGCCAACTCAGTGGTACCGGGGAGCTGTTTTTT	CASSQLSGTGELFF
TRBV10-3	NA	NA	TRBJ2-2	TGTGCCACCTCTTCTTTGGGCGGGGCGGACACCGGGGAGCTGTTTTTT	CATSSLGGADTGELFF
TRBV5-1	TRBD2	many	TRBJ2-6	TGCGCCAGCAGCCCGACTAGCGGGAGAGGTTTGGGGGTTCCTGGGGCCAACGTCCTGACTTTC	CASSPTSGRGLGVPGANVLTF
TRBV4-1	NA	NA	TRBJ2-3	TGCGCCAGCAGGGCGAGGGATACGCAGTATTTT	CASRARDTQYF
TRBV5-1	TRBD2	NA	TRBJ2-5	TGCGCCAGCAGCTTCACACTAGCGGGAGTTGAGACCCAGTACTTC	CASSFTLAGVETQYF